These 24 T cell receptor beta chains were all obtained from the same sample, sequenced in a study of cytomegalovirus exposure and HLA in healthy donors. PCR involved 60 Vbeta and 13 Jbeta primers. TCRdb's table, derived via immunoSEQ multiplex PCR, lists solely in-frame clones and lacks some. This table holds some 160,000 clones, 65% to 85% found once. What was sequenced was PBMCs. The receptors were gathered from a male donor in good health and CMV-seropositive.

V and J are TRBV5-4 and TRBJ2-5, with 7 bases aligning to TRBD2. CDR3 length: 15 amino acids. The V segment lost 4 bases and the J segment 3 bases; nucleotides outside the gene matches: 9. Germline V lookup: CDR1 SGHNT, CDR2 YYREEE (reference sequence). As DNA, the CDR3 is TGTGCCAGCAGCATTCCTAGCGGCCAGAAAGAGACCCAGTACTTC. Its protein product is CASSIPSGQKETQYF.

This chain joins TRBV27 and TRBJ1-2; possible D gene TRBD1, 5 bases. Trimming removed 6 bases from V and 5 bases from J, with 22 bases in between. Germline CDR1 and CDR2: MNHEY and SMNVEV (reference sequence). This CDR3 region has 16 residues. CDR3 DNA: TGTGCCAGCAGCTCAGGGCGGGGGGGTAGGAGTTATGGCTACACCTTC. This encodes CASSSGRGGRSYGYTF.

The rearrangement joins TRBV19 to TRBJ2-7; D gene unclear. V lost 4 bases, J lost 1 base, and 8 bases lay in between. The CDR3 length is 13 residues. Germline V gene lookup returns CDR1 LNHDA and CDR2 SQIVND (reference sequence). The CDR3 sequence is CASSSTNSYEQYF. CDR3 sequence (DNA): TGTGCCAGTAGTAGCACAAATTCCTACGAGCAGTACTTC.

The rearrangement uses TRBV5-1 and TRBJ1-6; unclear D gene. Germline V lookup: CDR1 SGHRS, CDR2 YFSETQ. Trimming shortened V by 2 bases and J by 5 bases, and 5 bases separated the two germline ends. This CDR3 comprises 13 residues. The chain's CDR3 is CASSLQNNSPLHF. CDR3 DNA: TGCGCCAGCAGCTTACAGAATAATTCACCCCTCCACTTT. Full variable domain (remainder filled in from reference TRBV5-1 and TRBJ1-6): KAGVTQTPRYLIKTRGQQVTLSCSPISGHRSVSWYQQTPGQGLQFLFEYFSETQRNKGNFPGRFSGRQFSNSRSEMNVSTLELGDSALYLCASSLQNNSPLHFGNGTRLTVT.

V is TRBV25-1 and J is TRBJ1-4, with a possible D match to TRBD1 (5 bases). Germline loops: CDR1 MGHDK, CDR2 SYGVNS. The V and J ends lost 0 bases and 6 bases respectively, with 8 bases between them. The CDR3 length is 14 residues. The CDR3 here is CASSEYRGDEKLFF. CDR3 DNA sequence: TGTGCCAGCAGTGAATATCGGGGGGATGAAAAACTGTTTTTT.

The gene calls are TRBV7-2 and TRBJ1-5; D possibly corresponds to TRBD1 (5 bases). Per the germline V gene, CDR1 is SGHTA and CDR2 is FQGNSA. The CDR3 is made up of 15 amino acids. V was pared by 6 bases and J by 3 bases, with 15 bases between. CDR3 DNA sequence: TGTGCCAGCAGGATGAGTAGACAGCCCAATCAGCCCCAGCATTTT. Encoded protein: CASRMSRQPNQPQHF.

The chain is built from TRBV6-1 and TRBJ2-7; D uncertain. Trimming removed 5 bases at V and 3 bases at J, with 8 bases between. This CDR3 is 12 amino acids long. Germline CDR1 is MNHNS and CDR2 is SASEGT. The CDR3 reads CASSNAYYEQYF. The CDR3, as DNA: TGTGCCAGCAGTAATGCCTACTACGAGCAGTACTTC.

This clone was found a few times. V is TRBV11-2 and J is TRBJ2-2; possibly TRBD1 for D (5 bases). Germline V gives CDR1 SGHAT, CDR2 FQNNGV. V was cut by 5 bases and J by 3 bases, with 13 bases left in between. CDR3 length: 15 residues. The CDR3 DNA reads as TGTGCCAGCAGCGCCGGCAGGGCGTACACCGGGGAGCTGTTTTTT. Protein product: CASSAGRAYTGELFF.

Worth noting for this clone: Relative to the germline gene, one junction end is altered; a read error may explain this. The chain is built from TRBV7-9 and TRBJ2-2; a possible D gene is TRBD2 (6 bases). Germline V gene data show CDR1 as SEHNR and CDR2 as FQNEAQ (reference sequence). CDR3 size: 12 residues. CDR3 loop: CSSSSGKGELFF. CDR3 nucleotide sequence: TGTTCCAGCAGTAGCGGCAAGGGGGAGCTGTTTTTT.

The rearrangement joins TRBV5-6 to TRBJ2-7; maybe TRBD1 (6 bases). Trimming took 4 bases from V and 2 from J, leaving 19 bases between them. The CDR3 runs to 16 residues. The germline V gene encodes CDR1 SGHDT and CDR2 YYEEEE. The chain's CDR3 is CASSQTRDIGTYEQYF. The DNA for the CDR3 is TGTGCCAGCAGCCAAACCCGGGACATAGGAACCTACGAGCAGTACTTC. The full variable domain, rest sourced from reference TRBV5-6 and TRBJ2-7, is DAGVTQSPTHLIKTRGQQVTLRCSPKSGHDTVSWYQQALGQGPQFIFQYYEEEERQRGNFPDRFSGHQFPNYSSELNVNALLLGDSALYLCASSQTRDIGTYEQYFGPGTRLTVT.

This clone showed up just a few times. This chain links TRBV5-1 with TRBJ1-1; 8 bases fit TRBD1. V lost 1 base, J lost 0 bases, and 5 bases stayed unmatched. This CDR3 comprises 16 residues. In germline, CDR1 is SGHRS, CDR2 YFSETQ. The CDR3 spells CASSLTGTGMNTEAFF. The CDR3 DNA reads TGCGCCAGCAGCTTGACTGGGACAGGAATGAACACTGAAGCTTTCTTT.

The chain joins TRBV27 to TRBJ2-3; D is perhaps TRBD2 (7 bases). Trimming stripped 4 bases from V and 4 bases from J, with 15 bases between. Germline CDR1 is MNHEY and CDR2 is SMNVEV (reference sequence). This CDR3 has 15 residues. The CDR3 reads CASSSTGRVADTQYF. CDR3 nucleotides: TGTGCCAGCAGTTCTACAGGGAGGGTGGCAGATACGCAGTATTTT.

The genes are TRBV4-1 and TRBJ1-5; D ambiguous. CDR1 is MGHRA, CDR2 YSYEKL, per germline. V shed 1 base and J shed 6 bases, with 13 bases lying between them. The CDR3 extends over 15 amino acids. CDR3 coding DNA: TGCGCCAGCAGCCAAGTGCGGGATGCGGGTCAGCCCCAGCATTTT. It encodes CASSQVRDAGQPQHF.

This clone has a handful of counts. The chain couples TRBV7-9 to TRBJ2-7; TRBD2 agrees at 7 bases. J lost 6 bases, V lost 3 bases, and 5 bases had no gene match. CDR1 is SEHNR and CDR2 is FQNEAQ in the germline V gene (reference sequence). This CDR3 contains 13 residues. For the CDR3, the DNA is TGTGCCAGCAGCTTTGTGGGGAGGGTCGAGCAGTACTTC. This gives the protein CASSFVGRVEQYF.

The chain has TRBV14 and TRBJ1-1; 7 nucleotides align to TRBD1. This CDR3 region has 14 residues. Trimming removed 5 bases from V and 0 bases from J; junction bases left unmatched: 3. Germline V gene data show CDR1 as SGHDN and CDR2 as FVKESK. The CDR3 spells CASSLQGMNTEAFF. The CDR3 DNA is TGTGCCAGCAGCTTACAGGGGATGAACACTGAAGCTTTCTTT.

The chain links TRBV18 to TRBJ1-4; no reliable D call. CDR3 length equals 13 residues. Germline loops: CDR1 KGHSH, CDR2 LQKENI. Trimming pared 3 bases from V and 7 bases from J, leaving 9 bases between. The CDR3, as DNA: TGTGCCAGCTCACCCAGCGGAGTTGAAAAACTGTTTTTT. Translated, it gives CASSPSGVEKLFF.

This clone turned up a few times. V and J are TRBV28 and TRBJ1-2, with 10 positions matching TRBD1. This CDR3 has 14 amino acids. CDR1 is MDHEN, CDR2 SYDVKM, per germline. The J segment lost 4 bases and the V segment lost 5 bases, leaving 4 bases of the junction unmatched. The CDR3, as DNA: TGTGCCAGCAGTACCGGGACAGGGGTCTATGGCTACACCTTC. Amino acids: CASSTGTGVYGYTF.

This chain connects TRBV5-5 to TRBJ1-2, with no clear D. The CDR3 has 12 residues. CDR1 is SGHKS, CDR2 YYEKEE, per germline (reference sequence). The V end was cut by 3 bases, the J end by 4 bases, with 7 bases between. CDR3 DNA sequence: TGTGCCAGCAGCTCTGGGCTCTATGGCTACACCTTC. It yields the protein CASSSGLYGYTF.

The chain links TRBV5-1 to TRBJ2-1; 7 bases map to TRBD1. The CDR3 contains 15 residues. J lost 7 bases, V lost 4 bases, and 11 bases had no gene match. In germline, CDR1 is SGHRS, CDR2 YFSETQ. The CDR3 region has the DNA TGCGCCAGCAGCCCCCCCACGACAGGGCGGAATGAGCAGTTCTTC. Its protein product is CASSPPTTGRNEQFF.

The chain couples TRBV15 to TRBJ1-1; maybe TRBD1 (6 bases). With 4 bases removed from V and 8 bases from J, the gap between germline ends came to 20 bases. The CDR3 runs to 15 residues. Looked up from germline, CDR1 is LNHNV and CDR2 is YYDKDF (reference sequence). The CDR3 spells CATSKSQGVKNEAFF. CDR3 in DNA: TGTGCCACCAGCAAGTCACAGGGAGTAAAAAACGAAGCTTTCTTT.

The chain is built from TRBV7-8 and TRBJ2-5, with D perhaps matching TRBD2 (6 bases). The V gene's germline CDR1 is SGHVS and CDR2 FQNEAQ. Deletions cut 0 bases from V and 1 base from J, with 9 bases between. The CDR3 runs 15 residues. The CDR3 DNA reads TGTGCCAGCAGCTTAGCGCGGGACGTCCAAGAGACCCAGTACTTC. It codes for CASSLARDVQETQYF.

This clone has just a few counts. The rearrangement uses TRBV14 and TRBJ1-5; TRBD1 agrees at 7 bases. The CDR3 consists of 18 residues. J gave up 1 base and V 6 bases, and 15 bases lay outside the gene matches. CDR1 is SGHDN and CDR2 is FVKESK in the germline V gene. CDR3 region: CASRNPQGWSESNQPQHF. DNA of the CDR3: TGTGCCAGCAGGAACCCACAGGGGTGGAGTGAAAGCAATCAGCCCCAGCATTTT.

The rearrangement links TRBV6-5 to TRBJ1-4; 7 bases map to TRBD1. This CDR3 comprises 14 residues. J gave up 7 bases and V 4 bases, and 6 bases lay outside the gene matches. CDR1 is MNHEY and CDR2 is SVGAGI in the germline V gene. This CDR3 reads CASSFYRGPEKLFF. The CDR3 DNA reads TGTGCCAGCAGTTTCTACAGGGGTCCTGAAAAACTGTTTTTT.

The genes are TRBV28 and TRBJ2-5; 10 bases map to TRBD1. V lost 6 bases to trimming and J lost 6 bases; unmatched junction nucleotides: 13. The length of the CDR3 is 16 residues. Per germline, CDR1 MDHEN and CDR2 SYDVKM. The CDR3 loop is CASRGGGQGKEKTQYF. The CDR3, as DNA: TGTGCCAGCAGGGGTGGGGGACAGGGGAAAGAAAAGACCCAGTACTTC.